This T cell receptor (beta chain) appears in the sequencing data of a study of shared clonotypes between healthy human individuals. Study results and caveats: The study found about 5% of naive CD4 clonotypes shared across several donors.

CDR3 length: 15 amino acids. In germline, CDR1 is SEHNR, CDR2 FQNEAQ (reference sequence). V lost 0 bases and J 2 bases, leaving 9 bases between the germline ends. This clone was counted a single time. Its specificity is unknown. The genomic DNA of each subset was split evenly across several immunoSEQ plates. Produced via immunoSEQ multiplex PCR; TCRdb's table is partial and in-frame only. The data hold about 2.4 million clones, with approximately 90% observed a single time. V usage is TRBV7-9 and J usage is TRBJ2-3; D call uncertain. The receptor's source is a man younger than 35 in good health. The sample consisted of naive CD4+ T cells sorted from blood. Subset meaning: CD45RA+ positively selected. CDR3 nucleotide sequence: TGTGCCAGCAGCTTAGCGAGGACGGCCACAGATACGCAGTATTTT. Amino acids: CASSLARTATDTQYF.